This T cell receptor (beta chain) originates from a study of persistence of HIV-infected CD4 T cells. Study conclusions and caveats: TCR analyses could not target the rare provirus-carrying CMV-responding cells.

CDR1 MDHEN and CDR2 SYDVKM come from the germline V gene. V dropped 7 bases and J dropped 5 bases, with 11 bases sitting between them. The CDR3 runs to 13 residues. The immunoSEQ assay was version 4, run in survey mode. Assay used: immunoSEQ multiplex PCR; TCRdb lists only in-frame clones, some missing. The profile covers 36,000 or so clones, with around 83% appearing a single time and around 0.97% taken by the ten largest. An overlapping HIV-1 Gag peptide pool stimulated these cells at about 1 ug/peptide/mL. Sorted nonresponding memory CD4+ T cells were CD40L-negative, CD69-negative, CD45RO-high. CD4+ T cell counts exceeded 400 cells/uL; CMV serology was positive. Before stimulation, PBMCs underwent CD8+ T cell depletion. Remarks on this clone: No antigen is known for it.

The TCR comes from an adult with HIV. The donor label of this sample is uncertain. The V call is TRBV28, the J call TRBJ1-4; no reliable D call. Sequenced here: cultured CD4+ T cells from PBMCs, sampled from a patient who received antiretroviral therapy. For the CDR3, the DNA is TGTGCCAGCACCCAAAGGAGAAATGAAAAACTGTTTTTT. It codes for CASTQRRNEKLFF.